The next 20 T cell receptor beta chains were all read from a single sample in a study of T cells after yellow fever vaccination. A single record per CDR3 protein comes from TCRdb applying MiXCR to the 5' RACE reads. The table has around 200,000 distinct CDR3 sequences, 9.5% to 11% seen once; the top ten hold 36%. Here the sequenced sample was CD8+ T cells sorted from PBMCs, taken 15 days after the yellow fever booster vaccination. The origin of the receptors is a man aged 18 to 35 who received the YFV17D yellow fever vaccine.

The V call is TRBV28, the J call TRBJ2-3; D gene unclear. The CDR3 spans 10 residues. Trimming removed 8 bases at V and 4 bases at J, with 4 bases between. The germline V gene has CDR1 MDHEN and CDR2 SYDVKM. The CDR3 is CASRSDTQYF. The DNA of the CDR3 is TGTGCCAGCCGGTCAGATACGCAGTATTTT.

This clonotype was found a few times. One end of the junction does not line up with germline, which may come from a read error. V is TRBV20-1 and J is TRBJ2-7; D perhaps matches TRBD2 (7 bases). The germline gives CDR1 DFQATT, CDR2 SNEGSKA (reference sequence). The CDR3 spans 12 residues. The CDR3 DNA reads TGCAGCGCTAGGGGGGGGGCCTACGAGCAGTACTTC. Translated, it gives CSARGGAYEQYF.

As DNA, the CDR3 is TGTGCCAGCAGCCTAGGGGGAACCACTGAAGCTTTCTTT. Protein sequence: CASSLGGTTEAFF. The chain is built from TRBV7-9 and TRBJ1-1; perhaps TRBD1 as D (6 bases). Between the trimmed V and J ends, which lost 5 bases and 4 bases, there was a span of 11 bases. The CDR3 sequence is 13 residues long. Per the germline V gene, CDR1 is SEHNR and CDR2 is FQNEAQ (reference sequence). Full variable domain (remainder filled in from reference TRBV7-9 and TRBJ1-1): DTGVSQNPRHKITKRGQNVTFRCDPISEHNRLYWYRQTLGQGPEFLTYFQNEAQLEKSRLLSDRFSAERPKGSFSTLEIQRTEQGDSAMYLCASSLGGTTEAFFGQGTRLTVV.

This clonotype was detected only a few times. J is TRBJ1-4 and V is TRBV3-1; D remains unclear. V was shortened by 3 bases and J by 4 bases, with 9 bases between the two germline ends. CDR3 size: 14 residues. Germline V CDR1 and CDR2: LGHDT, YNNKEL (reference sequence). CDR3 nucleotide sequence: TGTGCCAGCAGCCACGCGGGGATTAATGAAAAACTGTTTTTT. This encodes CASSHAGINEKLFF.

This clonotype was seen only a few times. This chain joins TRBV27 and TRBJ1-2; D is ambiguous. V was trimmed by 3 bases and J by 6 bases, leaving 17 bases between them. Per germline, CDR1 MNHEY and CDR2 SMNVEV (reference sequence). The CDR3 covers 15 residues. CDR3 residues: CASSLLGGRAHGYTF. The CDR3 DNA follows: TGTGCCAGCAGTTTGTTGGGAGGGAGAGCCCATGGCTACACCTTC.

The chain combines TRBV7-3 with TRBJ2-1, with TRBD2 matching over 15 bases. The CDR3 consists of 16 residues. The V gene's germline CDR1 is SGHTA and CDR2 FQGTGA. V gave up 7 bases and J gave up 8 bases; unmatched junction bases: 9. CDR3 DNA sequence: TGTGCCAGCACCGAAGGGACTAGCGGGGGGCGCGATGAGCAGTTCTTC. This sequence encodes CASTEGTSGGRDEQFF.

The table lists this clonotype with a few counts. J is TRBJ2-1 and V is TRBV4-3; the match to TRBD1 covers 7 bases. After removal of 1 base from V and 9 bases from J, the junction contained 6 bases not matched to a gene. The CDR3 covers 14 residues. The V gene's germline CDR1 is LGHNA and CDR2 YSLEER. This chain's CDR3 is CASSQGRGLGEQFF. The CDR3 bases are TGCGCCAGCAGCCAAGGAAGGGGGCTTGGTGAGCAGTTCTTC.

This clonotype was observed a few times. The chain combines TRBV5-1 with TRBJ2-1, with TRBD2 identical over 8 bases. This CDR3 spans 15 amino acids. J gave up 8 bases and V 4 bases, and 11 bases lay outside the gene matches. The germline V gene encodes CDR1 SGHRS and CDR2 YFSETQ. The CDR3 region is CASSHSGALGDEQFF. CDR3 bases: TGCGCCAGCAGCCATAGCGGGGCCTTAGGCGATGAGCAGTTCTTC.

The chain carries TRBV19 and TRBJ1-1; D ambiguous. This CDR3 comprises 12 residues. Germline values: CDR1 LNHDA, CDR2 SQIVND (reference sequence). Trimming stripped 5 bases from V and 8 bases from J, with 12 bases between. DNA for the CDR3: TGTGCCAGTAGTTCGAGGCCTTTGGAAGCTTTCTTT. Its protein is CASSSRPLEAFF.

This clonotype has only a few counts. The rearrangement joins TRBV15 to TRBJ1-1; D possibly corresponds to TRBD1 (5 bases). This CDR3 region has 16 residues. Trimming took off 0 bases at V and 2 bases at J, with 13 bases between the two ends. Germline V gene data show CDR1 as LNHNV and CDR2 as YYDKDF (reference sequence). In nucleotides, the CDR3 is TGTGCCACCAGCAGAGATCATGCCGGGGGAAACACTGAAGCTTTCTTT. Amino acid sequence: CATSRDHAGGNTEAFF.

This rearrangement joins TRBV27 to TRBJ1-1; TRBD1 is a possible D gene (5 bases). This CDR3 is built from 13 residues. Germline assignment: CDR1 MNHEY and CDR2 SMNVEV (reference sequence). Trimming took 8 bases from V and 5 from J, leaving 15 bases between them. CDR3 residues: CASQPGHRTEAFF. In nucleotides, the CDR3 is TGTGCCAGCCAACCGGGGCATCGGACTGAAGCTTTCTTT.

The gene calls are TRBV5-1 and TRBJ2-7; TRBD2 aligns across 10 bases. Unmatched junction bases numbered 9, after V lost 3 bases and J lost 3 bases. The CDR3 consists of 16 residues. Germline-derived CDR1 and CDR2 are SGHRS and YFSETQ. The CDR3 coding sequence is TGCGCCAGCAGCTCGATAGCGGGGGGCATGATCTACGAGCAGTACTTC. Its translation is CASSSIAGGMIYEQYF.

At least ten counts were recorded for this clonotype. This chain joins TRBV3-1 and TRBJ2-1; 12 bases fit TRBD2. From germline, CDR1 is LGHDT and CDR2 YNNKEL (reference sequence). With V trimmed by 3 bases and J by 1 base, 10 bases remained unmatched. There are 19 residues in the CDR3. CDR3 bases: TGTGCCAGCAGCCATCCCCTAGCGGGGGGGCCCGGTTCCTACAATGAGCAGTTCTTC. It is translated as CASSHPLAGGPGSYNEQFF.

In its sample, this clonotype was seen a few times. The chain is built from TRBV24-1 and TRBJ2-1; TRBD1 aligns across 7 bases. Germline CDR1 reads KGHDR; CDR2 reads SFDVKD. After removal of 4 bases from V and 6 bases from J, the junction contained 8 bases not matched to a gene. The CDR3 sequence is 15 residues long. As DNA, the CDR3 is TGTGCCACCAGTGAAGCCTACAGGGGCCCCAATGAGCAGTTCTTC. This gives the protein CATSEAYRGPNEQFF.

This chain joins TRBV5-1 and TRBJ1-1, with D uncertain. The CDR3 contains 14 residues. The V gene lost 4 bases and the J gene lost 7 bases, with 17 bases spanning the gap. Germline CDR1 is SGHRS and CDR2 is YFSETQ. In DNA form, the CDR3 reads TGCGCCAGCAGCCCGGGATACGACCGAATTGAAGCTTTCTTT. It yields the protein CASSPGYDRIEAFF. The full variable domain, its missing parts supplied by reference TRBV5-1 and TRBJ1-1, is KAGVTQTPRYLIKTRGQQVTLSCSPISGHRSVSWYQQTPGQGLQFLFEYFSETQRNKGNFPGRFSGRQFSNSRSEMNVSTLELGDSALYLCASSPGYDRIEAFFGQGTRLTVV.

This clonotype was seen at least ten times. This chain links TRBV5-1 with TRBJ2-3; no definite D call. The CDR3 is 14 amino acids. Deletions cut 4 bases from V and 0 bases from J, with 9 bases between. Germline V gene sequence: CDR1 SGHRS, CDR2 YFSETQ. The CDR3 region has the DNA TGCGCCAGCAGCCTGAGATATAGCACAGATACGCAGTATTTT. Amino acids: CASSLRYSTDTQYF.

The V and J genes are TRBV21-1 and TRBJ2-7. TRBV21-1 is an annotated pseudogene. The CDR3 runs to 13 residues. DNA of the CDR3: TGTGCCAGCTTGAAAGGTTGCGACAACGAGCAGTACGTC. Translating gives CASLKGCDNEQYV.

This clonotype was seen a few times. The chain recombines TRBV6-2 or TRBV6-3 with TRBJ2-1; 9 bases map to TRBD2. Germline loops: CDR1 MNHEY, CDR2 SVGEGT. The CDR3 extends over 18 amino acids. The V gene end was trimmed by 5 bases and the J gene end by 8 bases; junction bases not matched to a gene: 19. In nucleotides, the CDR3 is TGTGCCAGCAGTGCCCTCCTGACGGGGCGGGGGGGCCTCGATGAGCAGTTCTTC. Translated, it gives CASSALLTGRGGLDEQFF.

This clonotype was counted a few times. This chain uses TRBV6-1 with TRBJ2-2, with TRBD2 matching 10 bases. The V segment lost 5 bases and the J segment 4 bases; nucleotides outside the gene matches: 7. This CDR3 has 16 amino acids. Germline V gene data show CDR1 as MNHNS and CDR2 as SASEGT. The CDR3 region is CASSPLGLAATGELFF. DNA for the CDR3: TGTGCCAGCAGTCCTCTAGGACTAGCGGCCACCGGGGAGCTGTTTTTT.

The gene calls are TRBV4-3 and TRBJ1-3; no clear D. Trimming shortened V by 0 bases and J by 4 bases, and 10 bases separated the two germline ends. Germline CDR1 and CDR2: LGHNA and YSLEER. CDR3 size: 15 residues. The CDR3 DNA sequence: TGCGCCAGCAGCCAAGAACTTTTTAGGGGAAACACCATATATTTT. It translates to CASSQELFRGNTIYF.